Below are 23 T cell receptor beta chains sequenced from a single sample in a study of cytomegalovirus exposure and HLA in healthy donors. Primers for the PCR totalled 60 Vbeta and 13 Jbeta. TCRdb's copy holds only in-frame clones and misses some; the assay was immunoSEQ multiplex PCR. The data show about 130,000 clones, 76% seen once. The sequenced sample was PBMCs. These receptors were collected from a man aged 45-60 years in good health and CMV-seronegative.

The CDR3 spells CASSLDSSDYGYTF. The DNA of the CDR3 is TGCGCCAGCAGCTTGGATTCCTCTGACTATGGCTACACCTTC. The V call is TRBV5-1, the J call TRBJ1-2; D is unclear. This CDR3 contains 14 residues. Germline CDR1 SGHRS, CDR2 YFSETQ. Trimming shortened V by 0 bases and J by 3 bases, and 9 bases separated the two germline ends.

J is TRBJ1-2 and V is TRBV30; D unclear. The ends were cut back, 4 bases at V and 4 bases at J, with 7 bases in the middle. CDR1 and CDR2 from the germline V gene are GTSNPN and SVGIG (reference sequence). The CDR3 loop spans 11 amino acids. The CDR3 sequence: CAWITRYGYTF. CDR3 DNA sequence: TGTGCCTGGATTACTCGCTATGGCTACACCTTC.

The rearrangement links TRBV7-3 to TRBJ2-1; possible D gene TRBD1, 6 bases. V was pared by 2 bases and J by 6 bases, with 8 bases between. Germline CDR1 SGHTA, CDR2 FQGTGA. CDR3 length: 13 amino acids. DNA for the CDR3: TGTGCCAGCAGCTTATTACAGGGCAATGAGCAGTTCTTC. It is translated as CASSLLQGNEQFF.

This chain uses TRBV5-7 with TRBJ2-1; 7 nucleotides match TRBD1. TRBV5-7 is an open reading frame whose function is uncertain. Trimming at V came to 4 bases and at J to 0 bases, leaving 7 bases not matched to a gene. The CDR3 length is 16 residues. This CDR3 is CASSQKDRNSYNEQFF. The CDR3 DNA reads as TGTGCCAGCAGCCAAAAGGACAGGAACTCCTACAATGAGCAGTTCTTC.

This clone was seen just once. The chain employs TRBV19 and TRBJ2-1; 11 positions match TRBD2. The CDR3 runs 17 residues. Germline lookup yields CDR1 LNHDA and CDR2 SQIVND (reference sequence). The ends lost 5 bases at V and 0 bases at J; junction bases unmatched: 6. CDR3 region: CASSLTSGEYSYNEQFF. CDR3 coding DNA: TGTGCCAGTAGTTTGACTAGCGGGGAGTACTCCTACAATGAGCAGTTCTTC. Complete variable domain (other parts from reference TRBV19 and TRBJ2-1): DGGITQSPKYLFRKEGQNVTLSCEQNLNHDAMYWYRQDPGQGLRLIYYSQIVNDFQKGDIAEGYSVSREKKESFPLTVTSAQKNPTAFYLCASSLTSGEYSYNEQFFGPGTRLTVL.

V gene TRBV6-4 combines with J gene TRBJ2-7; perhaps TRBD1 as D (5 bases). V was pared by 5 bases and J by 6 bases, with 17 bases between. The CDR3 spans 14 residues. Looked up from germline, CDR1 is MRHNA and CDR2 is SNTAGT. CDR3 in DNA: TGTGCCAGCAGTTCCCAGGGTCAAATATGCGAGCAGTACGTC. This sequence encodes CASSSQGQICEQYV.

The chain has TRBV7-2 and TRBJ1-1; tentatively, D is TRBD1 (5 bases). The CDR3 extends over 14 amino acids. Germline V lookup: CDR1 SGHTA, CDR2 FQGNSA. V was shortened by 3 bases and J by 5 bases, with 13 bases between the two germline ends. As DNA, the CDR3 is TGTGCCAGCAGCTTGGAAGGGGTGAGGACTGAAGCTTTCTTT. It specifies CASSLEGVRTEAFF.

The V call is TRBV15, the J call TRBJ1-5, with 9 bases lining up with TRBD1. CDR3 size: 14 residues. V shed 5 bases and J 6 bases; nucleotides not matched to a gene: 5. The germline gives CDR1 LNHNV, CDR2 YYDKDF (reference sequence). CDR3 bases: TGTGCCACCAGCCAACAGGGGGCGCGTCAGCCCCAGCATTTT. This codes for CATSQQGARQPQHF.

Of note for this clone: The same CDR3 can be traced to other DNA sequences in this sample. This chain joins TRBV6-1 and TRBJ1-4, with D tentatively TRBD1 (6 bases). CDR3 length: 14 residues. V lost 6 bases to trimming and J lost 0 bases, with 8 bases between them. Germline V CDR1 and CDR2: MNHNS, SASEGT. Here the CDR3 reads CASRDSATNEKLFF. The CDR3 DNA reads TGTGCCAGCAGGGACAGCGCAACTAATGAAAAACTGTTTTTT.

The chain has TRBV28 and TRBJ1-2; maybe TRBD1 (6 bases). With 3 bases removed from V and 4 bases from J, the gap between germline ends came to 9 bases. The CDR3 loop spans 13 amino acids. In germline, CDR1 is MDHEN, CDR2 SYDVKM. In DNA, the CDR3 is TGTGCCAGCAGTTTGGCAGGGGCCTATGGCTACACCTTC. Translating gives CASSLAGAYGYTF.

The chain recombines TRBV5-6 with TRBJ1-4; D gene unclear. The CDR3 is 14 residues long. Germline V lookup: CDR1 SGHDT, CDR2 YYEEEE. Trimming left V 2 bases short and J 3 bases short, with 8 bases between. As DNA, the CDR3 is TGTGCCAGCAGCTTTCCGGGGTCTAATGAAAAACTGTTTTTT. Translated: CASSFPGSNEKLFF.

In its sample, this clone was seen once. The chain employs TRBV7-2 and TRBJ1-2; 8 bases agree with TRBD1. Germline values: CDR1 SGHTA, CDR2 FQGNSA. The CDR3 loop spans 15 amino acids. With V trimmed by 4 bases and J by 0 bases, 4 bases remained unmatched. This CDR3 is CASSYTGGSNYGYTF. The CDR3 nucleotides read TGTGCCAGCAGCTATACAGGGGGATCTAACTATGGCTACACCTTC.

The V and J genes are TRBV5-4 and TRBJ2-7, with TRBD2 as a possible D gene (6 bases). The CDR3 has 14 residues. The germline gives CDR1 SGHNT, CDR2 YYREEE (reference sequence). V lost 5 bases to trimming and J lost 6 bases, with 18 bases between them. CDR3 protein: CASSSTGTPPEQYF. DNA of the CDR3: TGTGCCAGCAGTAGTACCGGGACTCCTCCCGAGCAGTACTTC.

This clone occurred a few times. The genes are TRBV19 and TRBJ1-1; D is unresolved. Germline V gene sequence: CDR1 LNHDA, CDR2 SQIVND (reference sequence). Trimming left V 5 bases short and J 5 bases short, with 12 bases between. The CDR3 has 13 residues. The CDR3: CASSFAVQTEAFF. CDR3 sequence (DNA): TGTGCCAGTAGTTTTGCAGTTCAGACTGAAGCTTTCTTT.

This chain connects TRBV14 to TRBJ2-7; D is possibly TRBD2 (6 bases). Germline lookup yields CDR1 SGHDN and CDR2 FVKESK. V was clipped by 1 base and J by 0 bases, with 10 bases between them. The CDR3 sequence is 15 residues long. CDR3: CASSQGRRDSYEQYF. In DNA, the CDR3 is TGTGCCAGCAGCCAAGGGAGGAGGGACTCCTACGAGCAGTACTTC.

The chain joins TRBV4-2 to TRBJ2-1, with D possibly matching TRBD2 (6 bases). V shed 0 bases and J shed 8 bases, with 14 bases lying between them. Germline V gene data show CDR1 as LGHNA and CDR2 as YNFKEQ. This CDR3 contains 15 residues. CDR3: CASSQDQGLHDEQFF. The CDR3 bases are TGTGCCAGCAGCCAAGATCAGGGACTCCACGATGAGCAGTTCTTC.

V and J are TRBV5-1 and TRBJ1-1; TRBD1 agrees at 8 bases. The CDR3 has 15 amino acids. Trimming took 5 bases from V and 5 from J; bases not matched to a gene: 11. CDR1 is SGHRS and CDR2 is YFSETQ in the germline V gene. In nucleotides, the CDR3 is TGCGCCAGCAGGGCTATGGACAGGGAGGAAACTGAAGCTTTCTTT. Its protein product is CASRAMDREETEAFF.

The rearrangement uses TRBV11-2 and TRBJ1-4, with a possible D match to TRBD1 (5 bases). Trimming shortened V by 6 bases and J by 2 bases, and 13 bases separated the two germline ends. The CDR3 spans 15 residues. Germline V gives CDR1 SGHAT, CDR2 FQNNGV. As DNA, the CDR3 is TGTGCCAGCAGGCAAGCGGGGGTCACTAATGAAAAACTGTTTTTT. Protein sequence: CASRQAGVTNEKLFF.

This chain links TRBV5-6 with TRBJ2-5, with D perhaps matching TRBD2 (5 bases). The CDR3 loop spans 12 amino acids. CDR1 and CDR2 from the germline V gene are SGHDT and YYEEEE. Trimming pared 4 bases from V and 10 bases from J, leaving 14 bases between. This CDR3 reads CASSQDFNRQYF. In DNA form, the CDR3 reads TGTGCCAGCAGCCAGGACTTCAATCGCCAGTACTTC. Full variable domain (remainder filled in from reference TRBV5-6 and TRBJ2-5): DAGVTQSPTHLIKTRGQQVTLRCSPKSGHDTVSWYQQALGQGPQFIFQYYEEEERQRGNFPDRFSGHQFPNYSSELNVNALLLGDSALYLCASSQDFNRQYFGPGTRLLVL.

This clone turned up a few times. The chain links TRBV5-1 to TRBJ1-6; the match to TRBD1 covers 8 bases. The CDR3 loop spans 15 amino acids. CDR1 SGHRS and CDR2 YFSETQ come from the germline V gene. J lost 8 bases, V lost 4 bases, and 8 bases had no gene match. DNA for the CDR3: TGCGCCAGCAGCGAACGGACAGGGTGGGATTCACCCCTCCACTTT. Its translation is CASSERTGWDSPLHF.

CDR3 protein: CASSLRWTSGGGYTDTQYF. CDR3 DNA sequence: TGTGCCAGCAGCTTAAGATGGACTAGCGGGGGGGGATACACAGATACGCAGTATTTT. The V gene is TRBV11-2, the J gene TRBJ2-3, with TRBD2 matching 15 bases. The CDR3 length is 19 residues. Trimming removed 2 bases from V and 2 bases from J; junction bases left unmatched: 8. CDR1 is SGHAT and CDR2 is FQNNGV in the germline V gene.

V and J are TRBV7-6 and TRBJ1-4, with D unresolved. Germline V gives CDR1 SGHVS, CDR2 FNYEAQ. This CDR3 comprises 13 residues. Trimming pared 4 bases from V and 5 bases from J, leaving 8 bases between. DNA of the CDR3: TGTGCCAGCAGCTCGCGGTTGAATGAAAAACTGTTTTTT. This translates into CASSSRLNEKLFF.

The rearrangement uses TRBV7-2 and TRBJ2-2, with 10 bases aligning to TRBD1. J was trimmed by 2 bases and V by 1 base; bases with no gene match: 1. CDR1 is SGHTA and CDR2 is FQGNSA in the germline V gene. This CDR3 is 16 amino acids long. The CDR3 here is CASSLGDRGNTGELFF. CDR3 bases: TGTGCCAGCAGCTTAGGGGACAGGGGTAACACCGGGGAGCTGTTTTTT.